This TCR beta chain is drawn from a study of T-cell memory formation after mild COVID-19 (dated by TCRdb to the early 2020s). About the full investigation: Most TCR sequence clusters were specific to one of the two donors. In two donors, T-cell clones that expanded and contracted after mild COVID-19 were tracked by sequencing TCRalpha and TCRbeta repertoires over time. The cohort was made up of two young adult volunteers, one female and one male, who were previously healthy. The investigation overall reported the following: Clones that contracted from day 15 to 85 showed balanced CD4/CD8 phenotypes, whereas a second wave of clones that expanded from day 15 to 37 leaned towards CD4+. Only a couple of mild cases were covered in the study, and larger cohorts including severe cases with pre-infection samples were considered necessary. Some responding clones were detected in pre-infection memory, suggesting pre-existing cross-reactive memory T cells joined the SARS-CoV-2 response. Whether the second-wave clones peaking on day 37 were SARS-CoV-2 specific was not confirmed. Contracting CD4+ clones were located mainly in the CM and EM memory subsets, whereas CD8+ clones were found to be enriched in EMRA.

Ficoll-Paque density gradient centrifugation was used to isolate PBMCs. CDR1 LGHDT and CDR2 YNNKEL are derived from the germline V gene (reference sequence). The junction shows trimming of 2 bases on V and 2 bases on J, plus 12 bases between the germline ends. Reading from cysteine to phenylalanine, the CDR3 counts 15 amino acids. The CDR3 DNA has 45 bases and is translated from base 1. Sequencing was carried out with an Illumina NovaSeq 6000. TCRalpha and TCRbeta cDNA libraries were built by 5'RACE with constant-segment primers, adding sample barcodes and unique molecular identifiers. Trizol reagent was used to extract RNA from every sample. The libraries were amplified in two PCR steps, and the second step added a second sample barcode and Illumina TruSeq adapters. The libraries were sequenced on an Illumina NovaSeq using 2 x 150 bp paired-end reads. Under the source paper's analysis protocol: The reads were demultiplexed and collapsed into UMI-guided consensus sequences using migec v1.2.7. Using mixcr v2.1.11, UMI consensuses were aligned to TRA and TRB V and J templates and then assembled into clonotypes. Expanded or contracted clonotypes were those called significant by both edgeR and NoisET, with noise models trained on biological replicates. For edgeR calls, the cutoffs were a false discovery rate-adjusted p below 0.01 and a log2 fold-change threshold of 1. PCA with hierarchical clustering of max-normalized trajectories of the 1000 most abundant clonotypes was used as exploratory dynamics analysis. Each responding clone was given a CD4 or CD8 phenotype based on the CD4+ and CD8+ repertoires, which had been sequenced separately. TCRdb ran its own pipeline on the public reads, namely fastp trimming at Q25 and MiXCR clone calling, and kept in-frame beta chains. CDR3 protein duplicates are merged, each entry listing the most common genes and DNA. The V and J calls, along with clone size, are taken from TCRdb and not from the paper's own processing. For this sample there are 400,000 to 500,000 distinct CDR3 sequences; about a sixth appear just once. The ten largest make up 20% to 25% of the sample.

This clonotype has a handful of counts. Its antigen is currently not known. No base quality information exists; no much larger clone differs at one position. What was sequenced was PBMCs or a T cell subset sorted from them (not recorded which). The source of this sequence is a man younger than 35 who had mild COVID-19 (a few samples of this study predate the infection). The sample titles of this study are shuffled in the database, so cell type and time point are left out; the donor was told from shared clones. The chain links TRBV3-1 with TRBJ1-2; perhaps TRBD1 is the D gene, with 5 bases matching. The nucleotides are TGTGCCAGCAGCCAATACGTGACAGACAACTATGGCTACACCTTC. This is translated as CASSQYVTDNYGYTF. The variable domain in full, with residues beyond the CDR3 obtained from the reference TRBV3-1 and TRBJ1-2 genes, is DTAVSQTPKYLVTQMGNDKSIKCEQNLGHDTMYWYKQDSKKFLKIMFSYNNKELIINETVPNRFSPKSPDKAHLNLHINSLELGDSAVYFCASSQYVTDNYGYTFGSGTRLTVV.